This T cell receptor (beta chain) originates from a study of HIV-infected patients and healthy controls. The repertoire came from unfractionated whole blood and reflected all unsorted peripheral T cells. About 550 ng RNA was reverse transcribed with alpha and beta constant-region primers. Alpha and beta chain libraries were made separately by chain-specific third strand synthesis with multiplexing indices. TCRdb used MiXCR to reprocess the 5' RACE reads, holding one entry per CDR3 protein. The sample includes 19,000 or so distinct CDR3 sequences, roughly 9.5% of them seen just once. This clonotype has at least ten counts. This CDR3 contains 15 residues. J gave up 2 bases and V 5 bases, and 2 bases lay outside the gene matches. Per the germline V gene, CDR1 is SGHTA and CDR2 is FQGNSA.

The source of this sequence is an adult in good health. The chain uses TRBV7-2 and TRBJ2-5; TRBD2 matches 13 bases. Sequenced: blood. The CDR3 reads CASSRGLAGQETQYF. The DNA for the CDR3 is TGTGCCAGCAGCAGGGGACTAGCGGGGCAAGAGACCCAGTACTTC.